The sample holds a few counts of the clone carrying this TCR beta chain. The CDR3 extends over 16 amino acids. With 1 base removed from V and 2 bases from J, the gap between germline ends came to 11 bases. Germline CDR1 is SEHNR and CDR2 is FQNEAQ (reference sequence). The data are from a study of cytomegalovirus exposure and HLA in healthy donors. PCR amplification relied on 60 Vbeta primers (plus 13 Jbeta primers). Profiled with immunoSEQ multiplex PCR; TCRdb holds only in-frame clones, not every one. The data contain about 200,000 clones, 65% to 85% of them singletons. Sequenced: PBMCs. The chain has TRBV7-9 and TRBJ2-2, with a tentative D call TRBD1 (6 bases). This clonotype originated in a man younger than 40 in good health and CMV-seronegative. The CDR3 nucleotides read TGTGCCAGCAGCTTAGGGGAAGGGGGAAACACCGGGGAGCTGTTTTTT. This sequence encodes CASSLGEGGNTGELFF. The complete variable domain, with remaining parts taken from reference TRBV7-9 and TRBJ2-2, reads DTGVSQNPRHKITKRGQNVTFRCDPISEHNRLYWYRQTLGQGPEFLTYFQNEAQLEKSRLLSDRFSAERPKGSFSTLEIQRTEQGDSAMYLCASSLGEGGNTGELFFGEGSRLTVL.